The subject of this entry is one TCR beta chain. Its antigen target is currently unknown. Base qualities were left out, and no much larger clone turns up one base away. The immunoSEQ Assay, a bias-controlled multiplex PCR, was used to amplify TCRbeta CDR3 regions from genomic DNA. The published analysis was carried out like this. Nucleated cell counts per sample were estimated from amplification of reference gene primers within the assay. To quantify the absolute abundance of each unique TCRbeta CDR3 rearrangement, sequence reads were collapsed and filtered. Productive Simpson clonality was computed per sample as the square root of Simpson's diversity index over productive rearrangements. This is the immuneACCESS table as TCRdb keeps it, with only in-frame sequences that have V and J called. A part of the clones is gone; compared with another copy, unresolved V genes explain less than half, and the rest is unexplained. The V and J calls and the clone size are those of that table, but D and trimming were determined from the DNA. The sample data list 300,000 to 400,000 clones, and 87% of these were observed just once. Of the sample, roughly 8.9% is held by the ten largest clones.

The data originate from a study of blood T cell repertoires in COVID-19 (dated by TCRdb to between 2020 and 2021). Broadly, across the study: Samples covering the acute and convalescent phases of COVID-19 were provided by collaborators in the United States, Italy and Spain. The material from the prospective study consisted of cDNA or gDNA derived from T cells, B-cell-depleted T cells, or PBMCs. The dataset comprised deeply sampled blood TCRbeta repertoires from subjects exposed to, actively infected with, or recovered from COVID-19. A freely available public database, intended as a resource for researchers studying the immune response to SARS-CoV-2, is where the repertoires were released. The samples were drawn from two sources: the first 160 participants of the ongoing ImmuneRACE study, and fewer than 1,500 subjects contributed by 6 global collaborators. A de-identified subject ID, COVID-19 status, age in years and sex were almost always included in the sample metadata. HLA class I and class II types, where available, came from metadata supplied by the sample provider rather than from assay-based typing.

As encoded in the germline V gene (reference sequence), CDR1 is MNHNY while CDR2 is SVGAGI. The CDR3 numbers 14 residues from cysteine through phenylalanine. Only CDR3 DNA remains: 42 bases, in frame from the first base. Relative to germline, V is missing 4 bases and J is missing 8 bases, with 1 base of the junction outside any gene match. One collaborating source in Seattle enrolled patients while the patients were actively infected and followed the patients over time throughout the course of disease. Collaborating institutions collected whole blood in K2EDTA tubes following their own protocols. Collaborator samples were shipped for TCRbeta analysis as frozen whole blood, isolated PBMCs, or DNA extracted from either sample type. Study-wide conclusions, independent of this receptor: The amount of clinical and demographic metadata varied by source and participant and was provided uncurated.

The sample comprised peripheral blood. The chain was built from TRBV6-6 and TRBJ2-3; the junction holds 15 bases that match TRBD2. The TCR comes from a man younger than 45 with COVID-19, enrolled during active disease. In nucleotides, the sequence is TGTGCCAGCAGTTGGACTAGCGGGGGGGTTACGCAGTATTTT. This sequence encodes CASSWTSGGVTQYF.